This T cell receptor beta chain was obtained from a study of metastatic and nonmetastatic thyroid tumors. At the level of the study: Comparative analysis of repertoires was undertaken across blood and tumor or nodule tissue obtained from malignant and benign thyroid patients. Overall study findings and caveats: Patients with malignant thyroid tumors reportedly had significantly higher TCR beta diversity than those with benign nodules, in blood and tumor.

None of the patients had undergone any treatment ahead of thyroid surgery. Original analysis: The study took CDR3 differences across clinicopathological groups and made a distant-metastasis classifier for papillary thyroid cancer from them. TCRdb called clones again from the PCR reads with MiXCR. TCRdb, not the original authors, processed these V and J calls. The sample shows roughly 35,000 clones, 17% of them seen only once. Germline CDR1 reads SGHAT; CDR2 reads FQNNGV. V was shortened by 0 bases and J by 13 bases, with 16 bases between the two germline ends. The length of the CDR3 is 14 residues. This clone has just one count. Its cognate antigen is unknown.

This TCR came from a female donor with papillary thyroid cancer or a benign thyroid nodule (not recorded which). Some clones in this sample may be carry-over from other donors' samples. The V call is TRBV11-2, the J call TRBJ2-1; D could derive from TRBD1 or TRBD2 (5 bases each). What was sequenced was blood. The CDR3 loop is CASSLDSGTTVQFF. For the CDR3, the DNA is TGTGCCAGCAGCTTAGATTCGGGGACCACGGTTCAGTTCTTC.